Listed below are T cell receptor beta chains from one sample, sequenced in a study of beta chain features in type 1 diabetes. Produced via immunoSEQ multiplex PCR; TCRdb's table is partial and in-frame only. The sample carries 200,000 to 300,000 clones, 68% recorded once. The material sequenced was naive CD4+ T cells from blood. All receptors come from a man aged 30 to 45 in good health. CDR3s leave out the opening cysteine and the closing phenylalanine or tryptophan.

J gene: TRBJ2-3; V gene: TRBV30; CDR3 protein: GLSLGSTDTQY
J gene: TRBJ2-3; V gene: TRBV29-1; CDR3 protein: SVEQGGADTQY
J gene: TRBJ2-7; V gene: TRBV7-2; CDR3 protein: ASSLAGTSGYEQY
J gene: TRBJ2-2; V gene: TRBV29-1; CDR3 protein: SVGKRGNTGELF
J gene: TRBJ2-1; V gene: TRBV29-1; CDR3 protein: SASGQGYNEQF
J gene: TRBJ2-4; V gene: TRBV28; CDR3 protein: ASSDVRDPWAIQY
J gene: TRBJ2-7; V gene: TRBV5-1; CDR3 protein: ASSLEQASSYEQY
J gene: TRBJ2-1; V gene: TRBV30; CDR3 protein: AWSDPLSARTYNEQF
J gene: TRBJ2-3; V gene: TRBV5-1; CDR3 protein: ASSLAGGTTDTQY
J gene: TRBJ2-7; V gene: TRBV20-1; CDR3 protein: SAPGVYEQY
J gene: TRBJ2-2; V gene: TRBV7-2; CDR3 protein: ASSPPTNTGELF
J gene: TRBJ2-1; V gene: TRBV9; CDR3 protein: ASSPGGGSSYNEQF
J gene: TRBJ2-3; V gene: TRBV29-1; CDR3 protein: SGGQVLTDTQY
J gene: TRBJ2-7; V gene: TRBV5-1; CDR3 protein: ASSWGNGPYEQY
J gene: TRBJ2-4; V gene: TRBV27; CDR3 protein: ASSPRTIGPGIQY
J gene: TRBJ2-1; V gene: TRBV10-3; CDR3 protein: AISDVQHEQF
J gene: TRBJ1-2; V gene: TRBV29-1; CDR3 protein: SVVGSVNYGYT
J gene: TRBJ2-1; V gene: TRBV5-6; CDR3 protein: ASSPPGLAYNEQF
J gene: TRBJ1-5; V gene: TRBV14; CDR3 protein: ASSQGGTGNQPQH
J gene: TRBJ2-6; V gene: TRBV18; CDR3 protein: ASSPKGFPSGANVLT
J gene: TRBJ1-2; V gene: TRBV30; CDR3 protein: AWQDRVLYGYT
J gene: TRBJ2-2; V gene: TRBV7-6; CDR3 protein: ASRPAAGELF
J gene: TRBJ2-3; V gene: TRBV7-9; CDR3 protein: ASSLGGSRTDTQY
J gene: TRBJ2-1; V gene: TRBV9; CDR3 protein: ASSVESSGAYNEQF
J gene: TRBJ2-7; V gene: TRBV30; CDR3 protein: AWSVGGPYEQY
J gene: TRBJ2-5; V gene: TRBV30; CDR3 protein: AWAGGAARQETQY
J gene: TRBJ1-6; V gene: TRBV30; CDR3 protein: AWTSLQGASYNSPLH
J gene: TRBJ2-5; V gene: TRBV30; CDR3 protein: AWSVMETQY
J gene: TRBJ2-2; V gene: TRBV10-3; CDR3 protein: AISPTGAGELF
J gene: TRBJ2-3; V gene: TRBV29-1; CDR3 protein: SAIKGQGADTQY
J gene: TRBJ2-5; V gene: TRBV5-1; CDR3 protein: ASKGGAETQY
J gene: TRBJ2-7; V gene: TRBV23-1; CDR3 protein: ASSHPLSYYEQY
J gene: TRBJ2-5; V gene: TRBV11-2; CDR3 protein: ASSLQETQY
J gene: TRBJ2-7; V gene: TRBV29-1; CDR3 protein: SVAGVTGLEQY
J gene: TRBJ2-5; V gene: TRBV29-1; CDR3 protein: SEGAGGETQY
J gene: TRBJ2-5; V gene: TRBV5-1; CDR3 protein: ASSLAEGRETQY
J gene: TRBJ1-1; V gene: TRBV5-1; CDR3 protein: ASSLTTWNTEAF
J gene: TRBJ2-6; V gene: TRBV30; CDR3 protein: AWSEGTGANVLT
J gene: TRBJ2-1; V gene: TRBV5-1; CDR3 protein: ASSLGLLNEQF
J gene: TRBJ2-3; V gene: TRBV28; CDR3 protein: ASISPAGAGTDTQY
J gene: TRBJ2-2; V gene: TRBV7-2; CDR3 protein: ASSLRAAANTGELF
J gene: TRBJ2-7; V gene: TRBV29-1; CDR3 protein: SVDINQSYEQY
J gene: TRBJ2-1; V gene: TRBV5-1; CDR3 protein: ASSLGPPPTTGEQF
J gene: TRBJ2-7; V gene: TRBV29-1; CDR3 protein: SVDKGYEQY